These 2 T cell receptor beta chains came from one sample sequenced in a study of CDR3 diversity in severe acne. MiXCR was run by TCRdb on the PCR reads, yielding one entry per CDR3 protein. In the table there are 97,000 or so distinct CDR3 sequences, 51% of which are singletons. Sequenced input: blood. Receptors originate from a male donor with acne.

This chain connects TRBV29-1 to TRBJ2-5; no reliable D call. The DNA matches TRBJ2-7 better at its end, which makes the J call doubtful. The germline CDR1 and CDR2 sequences are SQVTM and ANQGSEA. This CDR3 region has 13 residues. The CDR3 spells CSVLTTPAYEQYF. CDR3 sequence (DNA): TGCAGCGTTCTGACAACACCTGCCTACGAGCAGTACTTC.

This clonotype turned up a few times. The V gene is TRBV28, the J gene TRBJ2-6, with 10 nucleotides matching TRBD1. The J segment lost 3 bases and the V segment lost 7 bases, leaving 6 bases of the junction unmatched. There are 16 residues in the CDR3. Germline lookup yields CDR1 MDHEN and CDR2 SYDVKM. The CDR3 loop is CASTGQGIGGANVLTF. CDR3 bases: TGTGCCAGCACGGGACAGGGGATCGGTGGGGCCAACGTCCTGACTTTC.